Listed here is a single TCR beta chain. The CDR3 spans 15 residues. Trimming at V came to 1 base and at J to 3 bases, leaving 4 bases not matched to a gene. Germline V gene data show CDR1 as SGHKS and CDR2 as YYEKEE (reference sequence). Generated by immunoSEQ multiplex PCR, the TCRdb table keeps only in-frame clones and is missing some. The table has some 97,000 clones, about 94% seen once; the top ten hold roughly 0.9%. The data were taken from a study of T cell changes during pregnancy in multiple sclerosis. The source is a female donor with multiple sclerosis, enrolled in a pregnancy study. This sample comprised peripheral blood, obtained before pregnancy. The rearrangement links TRBV5-5 to TRBJ2-7; 10 nucleotides align to TRBD1. CDR3 bases: TGTGCCAGCAGCTTGTGGGGACAGGGGAACTACGAGCAGTACTTC. It specifies CASSLWGQGNYEQYF.